These T cell receptor beta chains were read from a single sample in a study of PD-L1 blockade in urothelial cancer. Repertoires were generated with immunoSEQ multiplex PCR, while TCRdb's copy carries only in-frame clones and drops some. The table records over 70,000 clones, around 78% of them present only once. Sequencing was performed on PBMCs, taken around atezolizumab (anti-PD-L1) treatment. These receptor sequences come from an older man with urothelial cancer. Each CDR3 is given without its conserved first and last residue.

v_call cdr3_aa
TRBV5-1 ASSSGEGTENTEAF
TRBV6-5 ASSYTESDTEAF
TRBV5-1 ASSFGQGDYEQY
TRBV2 ASRGGTYNSPLH
TRBV5-6 ASSSWQGQETQY
TRBV30 AWSVTSGRGEQY
TRBV27 ASSLMRGSTEAF
TRBV7-2 ASSFQGAPSQPQH
TRBV5-1 ASSPGQGISGNTIY
TRBV11-2 ASSLEGVSGSYEQY
TRBV11-3 ASSRESGEGYT
TRBV10-3 AISPGQGAYGYT
TRBV4-2 ASSQERRQGNYEQY
TRBV28 ASRTGTGGSNQPQH
TRBV30 AWISDYGYT
TRBV7-7 ASSPRTGQETQY
TRBV18 ASSWGTPDNEQF
TRBV5-8 ASSLGSGGNNSPLH
TRBV11-3 ASSPVEDNEQF
TRBV5-1 ASSLRETGGSYEQY
TRBV13 ASSLIGSPLYNEQF
TRBV11-2 ASTLLGGSTGELF
TRBV10-3 AISESAGWNTEAF
TRBV6-5 ASSYGFRGPNTEAF
TRBV6-6 ASRLTGVTGELF
TRBV13 ASSLRQDIHLSGNTIY
TRBV9 ASSVGYFDTQY
TRBV29-1 SVIPSRDTQY
TRBV7-8 ASSYLRYNEQF
TRBV19 ASSPQGGDSYEQY
TRBV2 ASSLAGGFLDTQY
TRBV12-5 ASGLAQGAGGYT
TRBV6-5 ASRNSGTRTDTQY
TRBV11-3 ASSLELAGGKNEQF
TRBV5-1 ASSFETGDRGSPLH
TRBV10-2 ASSVPGLDQETQY
TRBV5-5 ASSLLSQARGEKLF
TRBV6-5 ASSPRQGQWTEAF
TRBV11-2 ASTTLVYEQY
TRBV11-1 ASSLYSVSSYEQY
TRBV5-1 ASSPGQGTDTQY
TRBV10-2 ASIRTGQETQY
TRBV2 ASNMDREAYEQY
TRBV10-3 ASSPTSRQILWF
TRBV14 ASSQVFAGEQY
TRBV7-6 ASSRNLADTQY
TRBV9 ASSVDISRVNEQF
TRBV15 ATSRGTASYEQY
TRBV11-2 ASSLLGGAGETQY
TRBV6-6 ASTQGEPTNEKLF
TRBV2 ASSEVGSGRSYEQY
TRBV7-9 ASGHRVYGYT